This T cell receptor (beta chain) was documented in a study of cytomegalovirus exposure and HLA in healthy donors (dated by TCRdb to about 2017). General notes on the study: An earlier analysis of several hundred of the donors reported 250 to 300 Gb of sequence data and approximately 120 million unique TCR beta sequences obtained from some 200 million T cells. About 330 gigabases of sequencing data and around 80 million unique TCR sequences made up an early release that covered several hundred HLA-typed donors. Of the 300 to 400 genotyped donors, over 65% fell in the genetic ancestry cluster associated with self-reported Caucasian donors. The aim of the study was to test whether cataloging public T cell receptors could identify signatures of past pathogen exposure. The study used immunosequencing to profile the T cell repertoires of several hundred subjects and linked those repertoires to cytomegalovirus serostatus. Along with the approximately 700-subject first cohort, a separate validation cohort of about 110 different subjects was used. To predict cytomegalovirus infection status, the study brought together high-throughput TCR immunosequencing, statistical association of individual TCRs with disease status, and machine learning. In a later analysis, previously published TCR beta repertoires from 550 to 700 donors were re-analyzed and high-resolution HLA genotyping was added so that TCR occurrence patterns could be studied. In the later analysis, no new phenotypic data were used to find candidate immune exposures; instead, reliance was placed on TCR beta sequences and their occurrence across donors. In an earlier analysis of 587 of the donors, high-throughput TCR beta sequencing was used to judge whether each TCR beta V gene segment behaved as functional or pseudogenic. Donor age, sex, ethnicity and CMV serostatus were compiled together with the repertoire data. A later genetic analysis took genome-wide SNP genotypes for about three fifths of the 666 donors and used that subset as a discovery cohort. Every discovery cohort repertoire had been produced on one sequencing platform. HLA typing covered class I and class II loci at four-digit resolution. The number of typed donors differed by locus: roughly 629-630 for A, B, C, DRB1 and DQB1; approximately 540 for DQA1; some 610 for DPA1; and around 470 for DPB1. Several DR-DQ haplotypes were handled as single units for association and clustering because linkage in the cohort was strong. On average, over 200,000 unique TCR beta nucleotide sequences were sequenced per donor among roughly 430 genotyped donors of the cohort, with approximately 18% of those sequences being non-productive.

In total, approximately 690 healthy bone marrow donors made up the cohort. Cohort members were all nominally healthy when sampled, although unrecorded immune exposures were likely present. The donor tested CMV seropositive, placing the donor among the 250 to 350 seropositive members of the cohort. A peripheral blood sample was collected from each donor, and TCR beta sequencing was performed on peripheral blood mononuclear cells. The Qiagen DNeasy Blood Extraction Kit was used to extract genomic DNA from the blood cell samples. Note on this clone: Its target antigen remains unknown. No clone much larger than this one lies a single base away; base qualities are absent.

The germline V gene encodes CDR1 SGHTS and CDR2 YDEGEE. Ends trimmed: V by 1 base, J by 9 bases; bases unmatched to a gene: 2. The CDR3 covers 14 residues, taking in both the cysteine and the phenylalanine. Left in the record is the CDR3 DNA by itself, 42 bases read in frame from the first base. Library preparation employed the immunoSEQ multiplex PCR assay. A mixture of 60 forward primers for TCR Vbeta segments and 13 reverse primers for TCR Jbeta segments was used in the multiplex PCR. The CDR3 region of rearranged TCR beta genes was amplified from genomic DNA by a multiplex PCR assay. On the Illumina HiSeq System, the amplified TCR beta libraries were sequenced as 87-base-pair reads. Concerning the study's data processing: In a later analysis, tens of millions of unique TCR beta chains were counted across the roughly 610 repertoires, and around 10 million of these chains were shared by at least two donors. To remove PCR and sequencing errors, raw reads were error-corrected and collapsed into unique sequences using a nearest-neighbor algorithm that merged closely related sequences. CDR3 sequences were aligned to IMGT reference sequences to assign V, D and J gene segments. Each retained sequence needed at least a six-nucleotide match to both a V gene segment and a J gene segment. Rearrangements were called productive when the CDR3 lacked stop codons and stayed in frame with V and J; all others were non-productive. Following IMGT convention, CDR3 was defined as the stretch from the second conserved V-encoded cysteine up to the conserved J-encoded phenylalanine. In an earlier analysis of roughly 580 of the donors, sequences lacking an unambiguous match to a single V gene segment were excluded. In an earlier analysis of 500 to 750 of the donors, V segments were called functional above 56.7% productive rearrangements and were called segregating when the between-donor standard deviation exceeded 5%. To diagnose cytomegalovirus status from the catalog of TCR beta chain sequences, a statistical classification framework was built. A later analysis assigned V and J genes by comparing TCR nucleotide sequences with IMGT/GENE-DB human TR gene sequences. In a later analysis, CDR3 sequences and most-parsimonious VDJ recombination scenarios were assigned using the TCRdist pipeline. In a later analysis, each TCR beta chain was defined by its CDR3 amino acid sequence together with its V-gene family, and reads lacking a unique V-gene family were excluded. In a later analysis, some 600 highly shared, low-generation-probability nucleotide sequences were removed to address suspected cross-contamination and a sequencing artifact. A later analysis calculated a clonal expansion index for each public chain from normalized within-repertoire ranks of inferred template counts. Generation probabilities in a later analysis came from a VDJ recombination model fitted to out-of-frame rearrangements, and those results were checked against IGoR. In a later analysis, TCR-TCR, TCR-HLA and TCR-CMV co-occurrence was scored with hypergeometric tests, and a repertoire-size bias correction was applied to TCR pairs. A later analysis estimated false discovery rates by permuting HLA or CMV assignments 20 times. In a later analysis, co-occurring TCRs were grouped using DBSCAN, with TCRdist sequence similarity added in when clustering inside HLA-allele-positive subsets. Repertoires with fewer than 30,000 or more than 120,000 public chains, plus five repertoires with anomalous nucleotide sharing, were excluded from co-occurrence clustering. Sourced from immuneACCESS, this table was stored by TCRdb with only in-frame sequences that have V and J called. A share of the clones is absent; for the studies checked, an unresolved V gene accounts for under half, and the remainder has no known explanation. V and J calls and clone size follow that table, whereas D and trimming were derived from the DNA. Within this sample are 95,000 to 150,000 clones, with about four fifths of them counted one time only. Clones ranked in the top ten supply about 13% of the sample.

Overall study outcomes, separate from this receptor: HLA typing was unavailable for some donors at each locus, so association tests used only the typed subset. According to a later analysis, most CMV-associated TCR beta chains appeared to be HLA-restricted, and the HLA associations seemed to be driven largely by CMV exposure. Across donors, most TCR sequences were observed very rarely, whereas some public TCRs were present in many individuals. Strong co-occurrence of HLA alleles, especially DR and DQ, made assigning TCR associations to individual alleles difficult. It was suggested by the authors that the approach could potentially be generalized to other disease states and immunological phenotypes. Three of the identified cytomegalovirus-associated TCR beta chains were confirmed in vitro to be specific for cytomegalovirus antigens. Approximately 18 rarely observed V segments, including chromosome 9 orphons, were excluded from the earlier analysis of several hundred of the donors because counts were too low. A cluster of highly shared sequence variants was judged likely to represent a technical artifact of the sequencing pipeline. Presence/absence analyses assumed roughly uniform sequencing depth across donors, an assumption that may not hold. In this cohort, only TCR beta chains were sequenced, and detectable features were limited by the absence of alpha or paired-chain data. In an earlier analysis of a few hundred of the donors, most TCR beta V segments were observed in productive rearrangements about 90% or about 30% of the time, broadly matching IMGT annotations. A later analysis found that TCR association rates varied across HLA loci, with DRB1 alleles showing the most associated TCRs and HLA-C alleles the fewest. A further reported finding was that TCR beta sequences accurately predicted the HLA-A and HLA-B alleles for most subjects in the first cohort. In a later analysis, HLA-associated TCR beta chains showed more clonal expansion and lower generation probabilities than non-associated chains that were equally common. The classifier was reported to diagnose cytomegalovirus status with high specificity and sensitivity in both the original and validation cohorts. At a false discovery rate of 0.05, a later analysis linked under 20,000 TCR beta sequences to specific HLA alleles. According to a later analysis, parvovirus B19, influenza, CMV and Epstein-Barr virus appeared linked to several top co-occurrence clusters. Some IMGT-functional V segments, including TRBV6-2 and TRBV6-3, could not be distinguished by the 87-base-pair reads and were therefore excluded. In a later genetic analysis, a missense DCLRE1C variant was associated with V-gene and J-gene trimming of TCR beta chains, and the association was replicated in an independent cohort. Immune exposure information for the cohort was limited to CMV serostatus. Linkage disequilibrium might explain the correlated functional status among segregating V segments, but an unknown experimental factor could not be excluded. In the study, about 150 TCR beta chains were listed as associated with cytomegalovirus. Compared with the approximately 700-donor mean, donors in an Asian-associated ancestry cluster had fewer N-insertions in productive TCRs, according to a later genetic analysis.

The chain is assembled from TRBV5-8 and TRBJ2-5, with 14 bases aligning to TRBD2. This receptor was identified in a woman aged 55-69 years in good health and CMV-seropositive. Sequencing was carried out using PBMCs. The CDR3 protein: CASSLRTSGRSQYF. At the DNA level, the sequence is TGTGCCAGCAGCTTGAGGACTAGCGGGAGGTCCCAGTACTTC.